The next 16 T cell receptor beta chains were all read from a single sample in a study of OX40 agonist ivuxolimab in advanced cancers. Only in-frame clones appear in the TCRdb table, and some are missing; sequencing was by immunoSEQ multiplex PCR. There are fewer than 65,000 clones in the sample; 79% occur only once, and 11% lies in the top ten. This material consisted of CD4+ or CD8+ T cells sorted from blood, taken in a trial of the OX40 agonist ivuxolimab. All receptors come from an adult with an advanced solid tumor such as melanoma, head and neck, liver or kidney cancer.

The chain combines TRBV23-1 with TRBJ1-4; D may be TRBD1 (5 bases). TRBV23-1 is filed as an ORF, its function uncertain. V lost 0 bases to trimming and J lost 4 bases, with 12 bases between them. The CDR3 is 16 amino acids. CDR3 in DNA: TGCGCCAGCAGTCAATCGGGCAGGGATGGTAATGAAAAACTGTTTTTT. Translating it yields CASSQSGRDGNEKLFF.

About this clone: Mismatch with germline at one junction end may stem from a read error. The genes are TRBV9 and TRBJ2-3; tentative D call: TRBD2 (6 bases). CDR1 is SGDLS and CDR2 is YYNGEE in the germline V gene. This CDR3 has 13 amino acids. The CDR3 is CASSVDGGTGKVF. Written as DNA, the CDR3 is TGTGCCAGCAGCGTAGATGGTGGGACTGGGAAAGTTTTT.

This chain joins TRBV5-6 and TRBJ1-3; D call uncertain. The germline V gene encodes CDR1 SGHDT and CDR2 YYEEEE. The CDR3 covers 16 residues. V was shortened by 4 bases and J by 0 bases, with 14 bases between the two germline ends. DNA for the CDR3: TGTGCCAGCAGCCTTCGCCCGGGATTCTCTGGAAACACCATATATTTT. It specifies CASSLRPGFSGNTIYF.

The chain joins TRBV7-2 to TRBJ1-1, with 7 positions matching TRBD1. The CDR3 runs 12 residues. Germline V gene lookup returns CDR1 SGHTA and CDR2 FQGNSA. V lost 5 bases to trimming and J lost 7 bases; unmatched junction nucleotides: 4. The chain's CDR3 is CASSTRGIEAFF. The CDR3 bases are TGTGCCAGCAGCACCAGGGGGATTGAAGCTTTCTTT.

The rearrangement joins TRBV7-9 to TRBJ2-1; 7 bases map to TRBD1. Per germline, CDR1 SEHNR and CDR2 FQNEAQ (reference sequence). The V segment lost 1 base and the J segment 3 bases; nucleotides outside the gene matches: 3. This CDR3 has 15 amino acids. This CDR3 reads CASSLVWDSYNEQFF. In DNA, the CDR3 is TGTGCCAGCAGCTTAGTTTGGGACAGCTACAATGAGCAGTTCTTC.

This chain uses TRBV19 with TRBJ2-7; D is uncertain. The CDR3 contains 13 residues. CDR1 is LNHDA and CDR2 is SQIVND in the germline V gene (reference sequence). Deletions cut 10 bases from V and 0 bases from J, with 13 bases between. The CDR3 DNA follows: TGTGCCACTTCTGCACATTTCTCCTACGAGCAGTACTTC. Its translation is CATSAHFSYEQYF.

In its sample, this clone was seen once. V gene TRBV28 combines with J gene TRBJ1-1, with D unresolved. V lost 7 bases and J lost 4, with 28 bases in between. The length of the CDR3 is 18 residues. Germline CDR1 reads MDHEN; CDR2 reads SYDVKM. The CDR3 bases are TGTGCCAGCACTCCACCCCCGGGCCAGACGCGTCGTGGCACTGAAGCTTTCTTT. As protein: CASTPPPGQTRRGTEAFF.

This chain joins TRBV10-3 and TRBJ2-5; D is unclear. CDR3 length: 13 amino acids. The germline gives CDR1 ENHRY, CDR2 SYGVKD. V gave up 3 bases and J gave up 2 bases, with 7 bases separating them. The CDR3 DNA is TGTGCCATCAGTGAACGGCCTCAAGAGACCCAGTACTTC. Translating it yields CAISERPQETQYF.

J is TRBJ1-1 and V is TRBV29-1; D gene unclear. The CDR3 runs 13 residues. Germline V lookup: CDR1 SQVTM, CDR2 ANQGSEA. V was pared by 7 bases and J by 5 bases, with 17 bases between. CDR3 residues: CSAGLGLITEAFF. CDR3 coding DNA: TGCAGCGCCGGACTGGGGTTGATTACTGAAGCTTTCTTT.

This clone has a handful of counts. The J gene is TRBJ2-7, the V gene TRBV4-1; no clear D. Germline loops: CDR1 MGHRA, CDR2 YSYEKL. Trimming removed 1 base from V and 0 bases from J, with 7 bases in between. This CDR3 is 14 amino acids long. CDR3 coding DNA: TGCGCCAGCAGCCAAGGGGCCGGCTCCTACGAGCAGTACTTC. Its translation is CASSQGAGSYEQYF.

This clone showed up just a few times. V usage is TRBV7-2 and J usage is TRBJ1-6; D is ambiguous. The V gene lost 5 bases and the J gene lost 9 bases, with 17 bases spanning the gap. CDR3 length: 15 residues. Germline V gene sequence: CDR1 SGHTA, CDR2 FQGNSA. As DNA, the CDR3 is TGTGCCAGCAGCCCACCGGCCGCACATGGTTCACCCCTCCACTTT. Its translation is CASSPPAAHGSPLHF.

This rearrangement joins TRBV2 to TRBJ1-2; TRBD1 is a possible D gene (6 bases). Germline V lookup: CDR1 SNHLY, CDR2 FYNNEI. Trimming pared 4 bases from V and 10 bases from J, leaving 19 bases between. This CDR3 has 14 amino acids. CDR3 sequence: CASSVGQRVGVYTF. DNA of the CDR3: TGTGCCAGCAGTGTAGGACAGCGGGTGGGGGTCTACACCTTC. Variable domain in full (rest from reference TRBV2 and TRBJ1-2): EPEVTQTPSHQVTQMGQEVILRCVPISNHLYFYWYRQILGQKVEFLVSFYNNEISEKSEIFDDQFSVERPDGSNFTLKIRSTKLEDSAMYFCASSVGQRVGVYTFGSGTRLTVV.

The gene calls are TRBV7-2 and TRBJ2-7; the match to TRBD2 covers 10 bases. The J segment lost 7 bases and the V segment lost 2 bases, leaving 5 bases of the junction unmatched. The CDR3 is made up of 14 amino acids. Germline assignment: CDR1 SGHTA and CDR2 FQGNSA. CDR3 region: CASSLNPSGSEQYF. The CDR3, as DNA: TGTGCCAGCAGCTTAAATCCTAGCGGGAGTGAGCAGTACTTC.

CDR3 region: CASSLGGQGQPQHF. The CDR3 DNA reads as TGTGCCAGCAGCTTGGGAGGGCAGGGTCAGCCCCAGCATTTT. J is TRBJ1-5 and V is TRBV7-8, with D possibly TRBD1 on 5 matching bases. The germline V gene has CDR1 SGHVS and CDR2 FQNEAQ. The CDR3 covers 14 residues. V was trimmed by 3 bases and J by 6 bases, leaving 12 bases between them.

In its sample, this clone was seen once. The chain joins TRBV9 to TRBJ2-4, with TRBD1 matching over 7 bases. V shed 3 bases and J 6 bases; nucleotides not matched to a gene: 9. This CDR3 region has 15 residues. Germline lookup yields CDR1 SGDLS and CDR2 YYNGEE. CDR3 nucleotides: TGTGCCAGCAGCGCCCAGGGACAGACAATAAACATTCAGTACTTC. Residues: CASSAQGQTINIQYF.

Comments on this clone: Other DNA sequences in the sample encode the same CDR3. V usage is TRBV9 and J usage is TRBJ1-2; D is unresolved. Germline CDR1 SGDLS, CDR2 YYNGEE. V was clipped by 3 bases and J by 4 bases, with 7 bases between them. The CDR3 length is 12 residues. The CDR3 protein is CASSEPIYGYTF. The CDR3 DNA reads as TGTGCCAGCAGCGAGCCGATCTATGGCTACACCTTC. Combining the CDR3 with reference TRBV9 and TRBJ1-2 gives the whole variable domain DSGVTQTPKHLITATGQRVTLRCSPRSGDLSVYWYQQSLDQGLQFLIQYYNGEERAKGNILERFSAQQFPDLHSELNLSSLELGDSALYFCASSEPIYGYTFGSGTRLTVV.